The clone carrying this T cell receptor (beta chain) was recorded only once. Its antigen remains unknown. The data originate from a study of OX40 agonist ivuxolimab in advanced cancers. V was trimmed by 1 base and J by 4 bases, leaving 10 bases between them. The CDR3 length is 14 residues. Germline V CDR1 and CDR2: SQVTM, ANQGSEA. Autoimmune disease history or systemic immunosuppression was exclusionary. The protocol was immunoSEQ multiplex PCR, while the TCRdb copy is restricted to in-frame clones and leaves out a portion. Among tens of thousands of clones listed, approximately 80% were seen once. Study-wide points: The study found that CD8+ T cells averaged more expanded clones than CD4+. Within 6 weeks, CD4+ and CD8+ blood T cells expanded clonally at 0.1 to 3.0 mg/kg.

The chain is built from TRBV29-1 and TRBJ1-4; D ambiguous. The receptor comes from an adult with an advanced solid tumor such as melanoma, head and neck, liver or kidney cancer. This sample comprised CD4+ or CD8+ T cells sorted from blood, obtained in a trial of the OX40 agonist ivuxolimab. The CDR3 here is CSVEGSGDNEKLFF. The CDR3 DNA is TGCAGCGTTGAAGGATCCGGGGATAATGAAAAACTGTTTTTT.